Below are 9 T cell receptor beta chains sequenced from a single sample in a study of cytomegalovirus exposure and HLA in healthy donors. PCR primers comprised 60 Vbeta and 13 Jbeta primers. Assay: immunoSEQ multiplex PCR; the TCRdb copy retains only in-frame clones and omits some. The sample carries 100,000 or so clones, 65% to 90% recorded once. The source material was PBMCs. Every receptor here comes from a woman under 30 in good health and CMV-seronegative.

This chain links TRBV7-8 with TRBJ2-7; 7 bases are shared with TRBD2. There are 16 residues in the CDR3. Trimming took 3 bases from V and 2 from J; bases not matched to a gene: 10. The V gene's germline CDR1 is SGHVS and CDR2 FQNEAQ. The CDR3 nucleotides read TGTGCCAGCAGCTTCGGGCTAGCGGCCCCGACCTACGAGCAGTACTTC. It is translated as CASSFGLAAPTYEQYF.

CDR3 in DNA: TGCAGCGTTACTAGCAGCCCGGCCTCGGCAGATACGCAGTATTTT. It translates to CSVTSSPASADTQYF. This chain links TRBV29-1 with TRBJ2-3; possible D gene TRBD2, 6 bases. Germline V gene data show CDR1 as SQVTM and CDR2 as ANQGSEA. This CDR3 contains 15 residues. Trimming removed 5 bases from V and 4 bases from J, with 19 bases in between.

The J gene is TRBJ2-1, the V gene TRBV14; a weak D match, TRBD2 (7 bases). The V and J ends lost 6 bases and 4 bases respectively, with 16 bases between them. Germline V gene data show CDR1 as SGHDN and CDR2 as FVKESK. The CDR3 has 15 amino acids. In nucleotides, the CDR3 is TGTGCCAGCAGGCCAGCGGGGACAACTTACAATGAGCAGTTCTTC. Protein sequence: CASRPAGTTYNEQFF.

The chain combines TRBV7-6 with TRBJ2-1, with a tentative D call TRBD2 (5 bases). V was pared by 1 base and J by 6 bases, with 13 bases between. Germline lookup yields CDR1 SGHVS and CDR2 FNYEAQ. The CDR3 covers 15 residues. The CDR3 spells CASSLDGGFSNEQFF. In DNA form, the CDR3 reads TGTGCCAGCAGCTTAGATGGCGGGTTTTCCAATGAGCAGTTCTTC.

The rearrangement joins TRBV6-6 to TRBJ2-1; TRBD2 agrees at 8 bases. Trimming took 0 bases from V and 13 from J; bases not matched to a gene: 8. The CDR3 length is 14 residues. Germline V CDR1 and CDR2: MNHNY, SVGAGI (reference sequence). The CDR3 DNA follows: TGTGCCAGCAGTTACTCGAGCGGGAGTAGATTCCAGTTCTTC. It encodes CASSYSSGSRFQFF.

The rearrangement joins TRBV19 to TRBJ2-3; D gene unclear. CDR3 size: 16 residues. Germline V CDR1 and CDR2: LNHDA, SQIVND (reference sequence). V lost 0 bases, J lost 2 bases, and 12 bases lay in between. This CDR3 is CASSIDRRGFTDTQYF. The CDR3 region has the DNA TGTGCCAGTAGTATAGATCGGAGAGGCTTCACAGATACGCAGTATTTT. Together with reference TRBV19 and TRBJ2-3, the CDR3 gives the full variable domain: DGGITQSPKYLFRKEGQNVTLSCEQNLNHDAMYWYRQDPGQGLRLIYYSQIVNDFQKGDIAEGYSVSREKKESFPLTVTSAQKNPTAFYLCASSIDRRGFTDTQYFGPGTRLTVL.

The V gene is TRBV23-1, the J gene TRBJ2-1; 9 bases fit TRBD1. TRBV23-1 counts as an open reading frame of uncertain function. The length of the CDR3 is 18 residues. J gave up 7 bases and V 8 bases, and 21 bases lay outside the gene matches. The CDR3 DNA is TGCGCCAGCCCCCGGGACAGGGTTGTCCGGAGCCCCAATAATGAGCAGTTCTTC. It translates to CASPRDRVVRSPNNEQFF.

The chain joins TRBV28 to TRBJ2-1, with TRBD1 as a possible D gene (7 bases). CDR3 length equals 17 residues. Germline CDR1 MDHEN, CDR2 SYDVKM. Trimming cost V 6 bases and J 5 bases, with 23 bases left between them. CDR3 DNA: TGTGCCAGCAGCACTTTACTTGGAGGGGGCGGAAACAATGAGCAGTTCTTC. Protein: CASSTLLGGGGNNEQFF. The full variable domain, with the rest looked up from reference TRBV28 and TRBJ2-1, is DVKVTQSSRYLVKRTGEKVFLECVQDMDHENMFWYRQDPGLGLRLIYFSYDVKMKEKGDIPEGYSVSREKKERFSLILESASTNQTSMYLCASSTLLGGGGNNEQFFGPGTRLTVL.

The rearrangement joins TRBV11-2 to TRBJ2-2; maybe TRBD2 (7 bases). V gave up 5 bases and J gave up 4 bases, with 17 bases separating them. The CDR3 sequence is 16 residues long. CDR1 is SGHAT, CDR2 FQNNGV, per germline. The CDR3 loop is CASSVHQGRVTGELFF. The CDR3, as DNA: TGTGCCAGCAGCGTCCATCAGGGGAGGGTCACCGGGGAGCTGTTTTTT.